These 18 T cell receptor beta chains were all obtained from the same sample, sequenced in a study of identical twins. TCRdb passed the 5' RACE reads through MiXCR, listing each CDR3 protein once. The sample consists of 690,000 or so distinct CDR3 sequences, roughly 8% of them appearing once. The same data also contributed to another study, on yellow fever vaccine responses in identical twins.

Sequencing used PBMCs. Receptors were obtained from a woman in her late teens or twenties in good health.

This clonotype has only a few counts. The V call is TRBV9, the J call TRBJ2-7; D is unclear. Looked up from germline, CDR1 is SGDLS and CDR2 is YYNGEE. CDR3 length: 13 amino acids. The V end lost 4 bases, the J end lost 5 bases, and 13 bases lay between the germline ends. The CDR3 DNA is TGTGCCAGCAGCCCAGTCGGCAGCGACGAGCAGTACTTC. Protein product: CASSPVGSDEQYF. Drawing the rest from reference TRBV9 and TRBJ2-7, the complete variable domain is DSGVTQTPKHLITATGQRVTLRCSPRSGDLSVYWYQQSLDQGLQFLIQYYNGEERAKGNILERFSAQQFPDLHSELNLSSLELGDSALYFCASSPVGSDEQYFGPGTRLTVT.

This clonotype has a count of ten or more. This rearrangement joins TRBV6-2 or TRBV6-3 to TRBJ2-5, with D unresolved. The CDR3 covers 14 residues. The germline gives CDR1 MNHEY, CDR2 SVGEGT. Trimming cost V 2 bases and J 4 bases, with 11 bases left between them. The CDR3 loop is CASSYGRTRETQYF. The CDR3 DNA reads TGTGCCAGCAGTTACGGACGAACACGAGAGACCCAGTACTTC.

This clonotype was observed a few times. V gene TRBV28 combines with J gene TRBJ2-5; D unclear. The CDR3 spans 13 residues. Germline-derived CDR1 and CDR2 are MDHEN and SYDVKM. V was cut by 5 bases and J by 5 bases, with 12 bases left in between. This chain's CDR3 is CASSEGNPETQYF. The CDR3 coding sequence is TGTGCCAGCAGTGAAGGGAATCCGGAGACCCAGTACTTC.

This clonotype showed up just a few times. The chain employs TRBV6-2 or TRBV6-3 and TRBJ2-1; TRBD1 might be the D (5 bases). The V gene's germline CDR1 is MNHEY and CDR2 SVGEGT. The CDR3 extends over 17 amino acids. The V end was cut by 4 bases, the J end by 5 bases, with 21 bases between. CDR3 in amino acids: CASSSLTEPPSHNEQFF. CDR3 sequence (DNA): TGTGCCAGCAGTTCCCTGACAGAACCCCCGTCCCACAATGAGCAGTTCTTC.

This clonotype was detected a few times. CDR3 sequence reads: CASSRVAGFSADTQYF. The DNA for the CDR3 is TGTGCCAGCAGCCGAGTTGCAGGGTTTTCAGCAGATACGCAGTATTTT. The rearrangement uses TRBV5-6 and TRBJ2-3; TRBD1 might be the D (5 bases). Trimming shortened V by 4 bases and J by 4 bases, and 19 bases separated the two germline ends. This CDR3 comprises 16 residues. The germline gives CDR1 SGHDT, CDR2 YYEEEE. Based on the CDR3 plus reference TRBV5-6 and TRBJ2-3, the full variable domain is DAGVTQSPTHLIKTRGQQVTLRCSPKSGHDTVSWYQQALGQGPQFIFQYYEEEERQRGNFPDRFSGHQFPNYSSELNVNALLLGDSALYLCASSRVAGFSADTQYFGPGTRLTVL.

This clonotype showed up just a few times. The germline gene is not matched at one end of the junction; a read error may be the cause. V usage is TRBV20-1 and J usage is TRBJ2-7, with a possible D match to TRBD1 (5 bases). The germline gives CDR1 DFQATT, CDR2 SNEGSKA (reference sequence). CDR3 length: 14 residues. Here the CDR3 DNA reads TGCAGTGCAAGAGACAGCTCATACTCCTACGAGCAGTACTTC. The encoded protein is CSARDSSYSYEQYF.

This clonotype has at least ten counts. The chain uses TRBV5-1 and TRBJ2-3; the D gene could be TRBD1 or TRBD2 (5 bases each). CDR3 length: 15 amino acids. V lost 0 bases and J 2 bases, leaving 10 bases between the germline ends. Germline V lookup: CDR1 SGHRS, CDR2 YFSETQ. The CDR3 is CASSLVGTITDTQYF. CDR3 in DNA: TGCGCCAGCAGCTTGGTGGGGACCATCACAGATACGCAGTATTTT.

This clonotype was picked up a small number of times. The V and J genes are TRBV6-1 and TRBJ1-2; unclear D gene. CDR3 length equals 14 residues. CDR1 is MNHNS, CDR2 SASEGT, per germline. V lost 7 bases to trimming and J lost 2 bases, with 14 bases between them. In DNA, the CDR3 is TGTGCCAGCACCGGGGTGGCAGCAAACTATGGCTACACCTTC. Its translation: CASTGVAANYGYTF.

This clonotype came up a few times. This chain joins TRBV11-2 and TRBJ2-7, with D possibly TRBD1 on 6 matching bases. Germline V CDR1 and CDR2: SGHAT, FQNNGV. Trimming removed 2 bases at V and 6 bases at J, with 17 bases between. The length of the CDR3 is 15 residues. CDR3 DNA sequence: TGTGCCAGCAGCTTAAATACAGGGTCGGGTAGCGAGCAGTACTTC. Protein: CASSLNTGSGSEQYF.

The sample holds a few counts of this clonotype. The V and J genes are TRBV4-1 and TRBJ2-5; D unresolved. V was pared by 0 bases and J by 2 bases, with 7 bases between. This CDR3 has 14 amino acids. The germline V gene encodes CDR1 MGHRA and CDR2 YSYEKL. In nucleotides, the CDR3 is TGCGCCAGCAGCCAAGACGCCAGACAAGAGACCCAGTACTTC. As protein: CASSQDARQETQYF.

This clonotype was observed many times. This rearrangement joins TRBV20-1 to TRBJ2-1; D gene uncertain. Trimming cost V 3 bases and J 5 bases, with 11 bases left between them. Germline CDR1 and CDR2: DFQATT and SNEGSKA (reference sequence). CDR3 length: 13 residues. CDR3 region: CSASYQGNNEQFF. The CDR3 DNA reads TGCAGTGCTAGTTACCAAGGGAACAATGAGCAGTTCTTC.

The table lists this clonotype with a few counts. This chain connects TRBV25-1 to TRBJ2-6; weak D call: TRBD1 (6 bases). The germline V and J ends were trimmed by 5 bases and 11 bases, with 16 bases remaining between them. Germline loops: CDR1 MGHDK, CDR2 SYGVNS. This CDR3 comprises 14 residues. CDR3 in DNA: TGTGCCAGCAGTCACAGGGTCGGTGGTGACGTCCTGACTTTC. Encoded protein: CASSHRVGGDVLTF.

A remark on this clonotype: One end of the junction varies from germline; a read error may be responsible. This chain joins TRBV2 and TRBJ2-1; the match to TRBD2 covers 9 bases. CDR3 length equals 19 residues. In germline, CDR1 is SNHLY, CDR2 FYNNEI. The CDR3: CAISFNAQTSGRTYNEQFF. CDR3 sequence (DNA): TGTGCCATCAGTTTTAACGCCCAGACTAGCGGCCGTACCTACAATGAGCAGTTCTTC. Full variable domain (missing parts from reference TRBV2 and TRBJ2-1): EPEVTQTPSHQVTQMGQEVILRCVPISNHLYFYWYRQILGQKVEFLVSFYNNEISEKSEIFDDQFSVERPDGSNFTLKIRSTKLEDSAMYFCAISFNAQTSGRTYNEQFFGPGTRLTVL.

V and J are TRBV28 and TRBJ2-7; 8 nucleotides agree with TRBD1. The germline V gene has CDR1 MDHEN and CDR2 SYDVKM. The CDR3 totals 15 residues. Unmatched junction bases numbered 16, after V lost 7 bases and J lost 8 bases. The CDR3 region is CASTSRTGPSMKQYF. CDR3 in DNA: TGTGCCAGCACCTCACGGACAGGGCCATCGATGAAGCAGTACTTC.

This clonotype was recorded at least ten times. This rearrangement joins TRBV6-6 to TRBJ1-1, with a tentative D call TRBD1 (5 bases). Germline assignment: CDR1 MNHNY and CDR2 SVGAGI (reference sequence). The CDR3 length is 12 residues. V lost 9 bases and J 6 bases, leaving 14 bases between the germline ends. Written as DNA, the CDR3 is TGTGCCAGTCGGGACGTCCCTCCTGAAGCTTTCTTT. Translating it yields CASRDVPPEAFF.

This clonotype was found many times. The chain joins TRBV3-1 to TRBJ2-7; possible D gene TRBD1, 5 bases. V lost 1 base and J 5 bases, leaving 15 bases between the germline ends. Per germline, CDR1 LGHDT and CDR2 YNNKEL (reference sequence). The CDR3 sequence is 15 residues long. The CDR3 loop is CASSQALQGINEQYF. The CDR3 nucleotides read TGTGCCAGCAGCCAAGCGCTGCAGGGTATCAACGAGCAGTACTTC.

This clonotype has more than one count but fewer than ten. V and J are TRBV7-8 and TRBJ1-1; no firm D call. This CDR3 spans 15 amino acids. The V and J ends lost 5 bases and 3 bases respectively, with 16 bases between them. Germline values: CDR1 SGHVS, CDR2 FQNEAQ. The CDR3 is CASSTTDRGDTEAFF. The CDR3 coding sequence is TGTGCCAGCAGCACGACGGACCGTGGGGACACTGAAGCTTTCTTT.

The chain recombines TRBV20-1 with TRBJ2-2, with TRBD2 matching 8 bases. The CDR3 spans 16 residues. V shed 3 bases and J 1 base; nucleotides not matched to a gene: 7. Per germline, CDR1 DFQATT and CDR2 SNEGSKA (reference sequence). The CDR3 DNA is TGCAGTGCTAGCGGGGGGGAGGGGAGGAACACCGGGGAGCTGTTTTTT. Encoded protein: CSASGGEGRNTGELFF.